What follows are 9 T cell receptor beta chains derived from one specimen sequenced in a study of beta chain features in type 1 diabetes (dated by TCRdb to the late 2010s). Libraries were made using the immunoSEQ multiplex PCR assay. The entire amount of isolated RNA was reverse transcribed using the High Capacity cDNA Reverse Transcription Kit, so the sequenced TCRB transcripts were expressed ones. TCRdb retrieved this table from immuneACCESS and kept in-frame rearrangements only. Not all clones are present; in checked studies, unresolved V genes account for under half, and no reason is known for the remainder. The table for this sample lists under 900,000 clones; 15% to 20% of them were counted only once. Around 0.02% of the sample is held by the ten biggest clonotypes. The sample comprised naive CD4+ T cells from blood. Interpreted using the paper, the cell subset or site label stands for: true naive CD4+ T cells. The receptors were gathered from a woman younger than 35 in good health.

There are a few counts of this clone. The chain couples TRBV9 to TRBJ2-3; tentatively, D is TRBD1 (6 bases). Per the germline V gene, CDR1 is SGDLS and CDR2 is YYNGEE. This CDR3 region has 14 residues. V lost 2 bases, J lost 3 bases, and 10 bases lay in between. CDR3 sequence (DNA): TGTGCCAGCAGCGTGGGGACAAAAACAGATACGCAGTATTTT. It yields the protein CASSVGTKTDTQYF.

The J gene is TRBJ1-2, the V gene TRBV6-5; maybe TRBD1 (6 bases). V was cut by 10 bases and J by 2 bases, with 14 bases left in between. Germline V lookup: CDR1 MNHEY, CDR2 SVGAGI. The CDR3 spans 13 residues. CDR3 sequence reads: CATTIDRNYGYTF. The CDR3 region has the DNA TGTGCCACCACCATCGACAGGAACTATGGCTACACCTTC.

The rearrangement links TRBV7-3 to TRBJ2-5; 7 nucleotides match TRBD2. The length of the CDR3 is 14 residues. The germline V gene has CDR1 SGHTA and CDR2 FQGTGA. Germline trimming cut 5 bases from V and 2 bases from J; bases unmatched to any gene: 5. CDR3 region: CASSRLGGQETQYF. As DNA, the CDR3 is TGTGCCAGCAGCCGCCTGGGGGGGCAAGAGACCCAGTACTTC. The whole variable domain, remainder taken from reference TRBV7-3 and TRBJ2-5, is GAGVSQTPSNKVTEKGKYVELRCDPISGHTALYWYRQSLGQGPEFLIYFQGTGAADDSGLPNDRFFAVRPEGSVSTLKIQRTERGDSAVYLCASSRLGGQETQYFGPGTRLLVL.

The sample holds a few counts of this clone. This sequence joins TRBV2 and TRBJ1-5; D may be TRBD1 (6 bases). Germline CDR1 reads SNHLY; CDR2 reads FYNNEI. This CDR3 is 15 amino acids long. The V and J ends lost 2 bases and 3 bases respectively, with 11 bases between them. CDR3 loop: CASSEMGAVNQPQHF. The DNA for the CDR3 is TGTGCCAGCAGTGAAATGGGGGCCGTCAATCAGCCCCAGCATTTT.

The chain links TRBV28 to TRBJ1-2, with D perhaps TRBD1 (6 bases). The CDR3 length is 15 residues. Between the trimmed V and J ends, which lost 5 bases and 5 bases, there was a span of 18 bases. Germline V lookup: CDR1 MDHEN, CDR2 SYDVKM. CDR3: CASSPRDTVQYGYTF. CDR3 nucleotides: TGTGCCAGCAGTCCTAGGGACACGGTCCAGTATGGCTACACCTTC.

As for this clone: This CDR3 is also generated by other DNA sequences in the sample. V usage is TRBV18 and J usage is TRBJ2-1, with D perhaps TRBD2 (6 bases). Per germline, CDR1 KGHSH and CDR2 LQKENI. The CDR3 contains 16 residues. Trimming shortened V by 3 bases and J by 4 bases, and 16 bases separated the two germline ends. The CDR3 reads CASSPPGSGGYNEQFF. The CDR3 coding sequence is TGTGCCAGCTCACCCCCGGGCTCCGGAGGGTACAATGAGCAGTTCTTC.

A few counts support this clone. V gene TRBV5-6 combines with J gene TRBJ2-7; TRBD2 matches at 8 bases. CDR3 length: 17 residues. The junction had 13 bases not matched to a gene; V was cut back by 1 base and J by 4 bases. CDR1 is SGHDT, CDR2 YYEEEE, per germline. For the CDR3, the DNA is TGTGCCAGCAGCTTGTTCATGCGGGCTAGCGGGTTGTACGAGCAGTACTTC. Amino acid sequence: CASSLFMRASGLYEQYF. Using reference TRBV5-6 and TRBJ2-7 for the parts outside the CDR3, the full variable domain is DAGVTQSPTHLIKTRGQQVTLRCSPKSGHDTVSWYQQALGQGPQFIFQYYEEEERQRGNFPDRFSGHQFPNYSSELNVNALLLGDSALYLCASSLFMRASGLYEQYFGPGTRLTVT.

There are a few counts of this clone. The chain recombines TRBV10-2 with TRBJ2-2, with 8 bases matching TRBD2. CDR3 length equals 14 residues. V lost 5 bases and J lost 3; bases outside the gene matches: 2. CDR1 and CDR2 from the germline V gene are WSHSY and SAAADI. This CDR3 reads CASSREGDTGELFF. CDR3 DNA: TGCGCCAGCAGTCGGGAGGGAGACACCGGGGAGCTGTTTTTT.

This rearrangement joins TRBV27 to TRBJ2-3; D remains ambiguous. V lost 6 bases, J lost 0 bases, and 7 bases lay in between. The CDR3 is made up of 13 amino acids. Germline V gene data show CDR1 as MNHEY and CDR2 as SMNVEV (reference sequence). This chain's CDR3 is CASRGTSTDTQYF. CDR3 nucleotide sequence: TGTGCCAGCAGAGGCACTAGCACAGATACGCAGTATTTT.